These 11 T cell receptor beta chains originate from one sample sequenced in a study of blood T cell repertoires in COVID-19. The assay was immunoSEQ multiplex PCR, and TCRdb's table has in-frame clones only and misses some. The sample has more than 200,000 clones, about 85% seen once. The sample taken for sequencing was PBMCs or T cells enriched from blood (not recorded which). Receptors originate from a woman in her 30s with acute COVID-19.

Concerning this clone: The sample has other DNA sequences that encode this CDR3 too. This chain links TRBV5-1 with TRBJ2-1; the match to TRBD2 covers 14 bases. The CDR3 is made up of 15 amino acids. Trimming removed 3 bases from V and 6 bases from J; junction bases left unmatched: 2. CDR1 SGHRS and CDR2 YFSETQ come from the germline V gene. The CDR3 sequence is CASSSGLAGGNEQFF. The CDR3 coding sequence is TGCGCCAGCAGCTCTGGACTAGCGGGGGGCAATGAGCAGTTCTTC.

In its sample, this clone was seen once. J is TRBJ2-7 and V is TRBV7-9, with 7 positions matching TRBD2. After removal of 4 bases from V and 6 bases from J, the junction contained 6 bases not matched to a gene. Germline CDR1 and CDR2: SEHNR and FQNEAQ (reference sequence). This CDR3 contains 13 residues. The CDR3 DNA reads TGTGCCAGCAGCTCTGGGGGGGGGATCGAGCAGTACTTC. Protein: CASSSGGGIEQYF.

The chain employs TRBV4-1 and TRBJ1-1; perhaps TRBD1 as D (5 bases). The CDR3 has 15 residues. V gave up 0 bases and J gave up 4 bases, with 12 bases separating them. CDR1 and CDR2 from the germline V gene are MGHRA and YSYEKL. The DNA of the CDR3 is TGCGCCAGCAGCCAAGAGATAGGCAGGGTCACTGAAGCTTTCTTT. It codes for CASSQEIGRVTEAFF.

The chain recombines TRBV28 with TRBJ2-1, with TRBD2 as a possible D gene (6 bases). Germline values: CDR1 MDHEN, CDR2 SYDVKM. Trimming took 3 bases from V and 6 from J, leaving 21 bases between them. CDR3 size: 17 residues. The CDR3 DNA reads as TGTGCCAGCAGTTTCTGGCCAGGGCGGGAATCGATCAATGAGCAGTTCTTC. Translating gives CASSFWPGRESINEQFF.

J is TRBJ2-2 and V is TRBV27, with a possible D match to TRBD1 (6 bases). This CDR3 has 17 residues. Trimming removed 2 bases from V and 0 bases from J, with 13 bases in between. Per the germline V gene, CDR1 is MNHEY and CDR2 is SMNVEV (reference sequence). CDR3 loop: CASSLSRQAANTGELFF. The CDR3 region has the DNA TGTGCCAGCAGTTTAAGCCGACAGGCCGCGAACACCGGGGAGCTGTTTTTT.

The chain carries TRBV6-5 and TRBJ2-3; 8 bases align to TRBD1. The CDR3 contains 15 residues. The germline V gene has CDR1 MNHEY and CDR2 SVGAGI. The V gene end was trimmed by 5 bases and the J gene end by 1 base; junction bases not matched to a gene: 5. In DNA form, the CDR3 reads TGTGCCAGCAGTAAAACAGGGGGAGGCACAGATACGCAGTATTTT. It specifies CASSKTGGGTDTQYF.

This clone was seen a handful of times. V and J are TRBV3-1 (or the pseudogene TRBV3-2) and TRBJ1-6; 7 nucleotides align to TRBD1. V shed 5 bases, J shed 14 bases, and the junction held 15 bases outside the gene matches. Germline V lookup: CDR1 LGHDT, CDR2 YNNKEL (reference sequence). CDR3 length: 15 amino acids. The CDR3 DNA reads TGTGCCAGCAGCTTTAGGACAGGCCGCCCGGGAACCCTCCACTTT. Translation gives CASSFRTGRPGTLHF.

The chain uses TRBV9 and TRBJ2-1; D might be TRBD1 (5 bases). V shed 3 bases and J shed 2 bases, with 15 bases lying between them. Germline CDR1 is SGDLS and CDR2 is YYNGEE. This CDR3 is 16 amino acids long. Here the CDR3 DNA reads TGTGCCAGCAGCGCTCAGGGTACCCTCACCTACAATGAGCAGTTCTTC. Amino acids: CASSAQGTLTYNEQFF.

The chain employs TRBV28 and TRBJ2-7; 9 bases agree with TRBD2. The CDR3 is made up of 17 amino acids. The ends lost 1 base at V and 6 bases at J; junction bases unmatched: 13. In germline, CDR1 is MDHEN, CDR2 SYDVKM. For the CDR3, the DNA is TGTGCCAGCAGTTTATTGGTGGTTAGCGGGAGCGGGGCCGAGCAGTACTTC. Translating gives CASSLLVVSGSGAEQYF. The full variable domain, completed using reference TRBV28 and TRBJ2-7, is DVKVTQSSRYLVKRTGEKVFLECVQDMDHENMFWYRQDPGLGLRLIYFSYDVKMKEKGDIPEGYSVSREKKERFSLILESASTNQTSMYLCASSLLVVSGSGAEQYFGPGTRLTVT.

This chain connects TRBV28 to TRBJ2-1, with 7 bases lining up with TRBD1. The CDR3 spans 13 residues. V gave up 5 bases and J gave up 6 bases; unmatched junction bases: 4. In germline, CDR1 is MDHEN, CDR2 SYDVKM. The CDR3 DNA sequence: TGTGCCAGCAGTAAGGGACAGCTCAATGAGCAGTTCTTC. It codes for CASSKGQLNEQFF.

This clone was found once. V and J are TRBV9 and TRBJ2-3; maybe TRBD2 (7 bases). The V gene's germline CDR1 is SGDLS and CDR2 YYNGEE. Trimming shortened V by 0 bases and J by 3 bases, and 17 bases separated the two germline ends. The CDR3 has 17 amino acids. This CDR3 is CASSVGPGGGRTDTQYF. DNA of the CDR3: TGTGCCAGCAGCGTAGGGCCTGGGGGGGGCAGGACAGATACGCAGTATTTT.